The TCR beta chain described here comes from a study of OX40 agonist ivuxolimab in advanced cancers. The wider study: Anti-PD-1, anti-PD-L1 or anti-CTLA-4 therapy given earlier was allowed, and 35% to 50% had some.

General study points: Circulating CD4+ and CD8+ T cells showed clonal expansion by week 6 at 0.1 to 3.0 mg/kg. CD4+ T cells averaged fewer expanded clones than CD8+ T cells.

The assay was immunoSEQ multiplex PCR, and TCRdb's table has in-frame clones only and misses some. Of approximately 27,000 clones in the sample, around 80% were seen once. CDR3 length equals 13 residues. Per germline, CDR1 SQVTM and CDR2 ANQGSEA. V lost 5 bases and J lost 8; bases outside the gene matches: 7. This clone appeared a few times. Its antigen is currently unknown. The starting material was CD4+ or CD8+ T cells sorted from blood, obtained in a trial of the OX40 agonist ivuxolimab. The rearrangement uses TRBV29-1 and TRBJ1-4; 8 positions agree with TRBD1. The source of this sequence is an adult with an advanced solid tumor such as melanoma, head and neck, liver or kidney cancer. CDR3 DNA sequence: TGCAGCGTTCGGACAGGGTTGGGGGAAAAACTGTTTTTT. Encoded protein: CSVRTGLGEKLFF. Full variable domain (remainder filled in from reference TRBV29-1 and TRBJ1-4): SAVISQKPSRDICQRGTSLTIQCQVDSQVTMMFWYRQQPGQSLTLIATANQGSEATYESGFVIDKFPISRPNLTFSTLTVSNMSPEDSSIYLCSVRTGLGEKLFFGSGTQLSVL.